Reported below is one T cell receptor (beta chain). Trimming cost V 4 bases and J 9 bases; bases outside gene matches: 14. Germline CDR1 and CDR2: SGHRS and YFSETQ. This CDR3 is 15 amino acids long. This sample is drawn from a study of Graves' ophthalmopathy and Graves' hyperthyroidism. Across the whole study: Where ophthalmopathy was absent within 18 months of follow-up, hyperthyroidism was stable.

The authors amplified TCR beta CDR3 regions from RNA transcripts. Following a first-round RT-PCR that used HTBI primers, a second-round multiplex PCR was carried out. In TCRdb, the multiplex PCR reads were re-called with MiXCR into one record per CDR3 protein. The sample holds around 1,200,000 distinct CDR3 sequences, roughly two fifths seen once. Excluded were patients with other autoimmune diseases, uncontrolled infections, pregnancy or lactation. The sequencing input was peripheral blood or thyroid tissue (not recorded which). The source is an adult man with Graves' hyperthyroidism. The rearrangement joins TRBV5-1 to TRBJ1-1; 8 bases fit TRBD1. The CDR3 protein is CASSQDGTGTSKAFF. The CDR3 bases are TGCGCCAGCAGCCAGGACGGGACAGGCACCTCCAAAGCTTTCTTT.